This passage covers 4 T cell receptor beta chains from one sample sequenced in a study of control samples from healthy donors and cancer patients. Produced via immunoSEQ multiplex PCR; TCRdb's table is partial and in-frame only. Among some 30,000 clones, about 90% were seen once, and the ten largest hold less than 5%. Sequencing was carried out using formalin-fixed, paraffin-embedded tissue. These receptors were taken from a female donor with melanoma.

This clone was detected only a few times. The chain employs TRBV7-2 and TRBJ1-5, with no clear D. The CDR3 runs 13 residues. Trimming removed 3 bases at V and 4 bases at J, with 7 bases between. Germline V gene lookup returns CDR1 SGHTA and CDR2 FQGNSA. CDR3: CASSFDGNQPQHF. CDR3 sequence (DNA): TGTGCCAGCAGCTTCGACGGTAATCAGCCCCAGCATTTT. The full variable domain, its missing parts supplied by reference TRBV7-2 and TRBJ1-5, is GAGVSQSPSNKVTEKGKDVELRCDPISGHTALYWYRQSLGQGLEFLIYFQGNSAPDKSGLPSDRFSAERTGGSVSTLTIQRTQQEDSAVYLCASSFDGNQPQHFGDGTRLSIL.

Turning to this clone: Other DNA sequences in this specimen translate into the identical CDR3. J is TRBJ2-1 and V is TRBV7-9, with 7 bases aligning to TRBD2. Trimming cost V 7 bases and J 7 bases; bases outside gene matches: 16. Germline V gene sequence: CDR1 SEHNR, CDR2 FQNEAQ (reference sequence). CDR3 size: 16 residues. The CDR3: CASTGGAGDVMNEQFF. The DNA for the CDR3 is TGTGCCAGCACCGGTGGGGCGGGAGATGTTATGAATGAGCAGTTCTTC.

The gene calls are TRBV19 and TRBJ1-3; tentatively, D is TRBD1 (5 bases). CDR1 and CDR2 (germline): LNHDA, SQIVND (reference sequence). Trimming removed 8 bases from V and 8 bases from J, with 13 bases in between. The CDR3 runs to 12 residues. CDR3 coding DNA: TGTGCCAGTGCCAAGCAGGGCTACACCATATATTTT. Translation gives CASAKQGYTIYF.

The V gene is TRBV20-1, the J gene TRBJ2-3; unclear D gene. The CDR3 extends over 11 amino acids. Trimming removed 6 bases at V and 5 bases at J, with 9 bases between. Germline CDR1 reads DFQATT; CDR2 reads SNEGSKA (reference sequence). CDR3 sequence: CSAYWLDTQYF. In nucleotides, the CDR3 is TGCAGTGCCTACTGGCTAGATACGCAGTATTTT.